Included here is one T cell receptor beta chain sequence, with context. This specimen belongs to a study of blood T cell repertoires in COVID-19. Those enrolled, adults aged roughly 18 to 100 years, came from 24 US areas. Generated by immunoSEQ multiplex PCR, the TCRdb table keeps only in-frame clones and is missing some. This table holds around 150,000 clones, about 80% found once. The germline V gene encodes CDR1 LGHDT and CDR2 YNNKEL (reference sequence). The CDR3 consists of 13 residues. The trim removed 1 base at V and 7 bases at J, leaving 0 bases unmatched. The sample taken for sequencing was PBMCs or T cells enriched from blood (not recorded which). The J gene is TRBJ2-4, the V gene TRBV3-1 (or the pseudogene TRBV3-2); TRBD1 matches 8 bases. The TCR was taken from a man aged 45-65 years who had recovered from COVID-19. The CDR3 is CASSQGTGNIQYF. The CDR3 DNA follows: TGTGCCAGCAGCCAAGGGACAGGGAACATTCAGTACTTC.